Included here is one TCR beta chain sequence, with context. Authors' processing steps: Quantification of nucleated cells was approximated via reference gene primer amplification. Libraries were prepared by immunoSEQ multiplex PCR; TCRdb keeps only in-frame clonotypes and omits some of them. The V and J calls and the clone size are those of that table, but D and trimming were determined from the DNA. The sample carries 190,000 or so clones, approximately 90% recorded once. The data originate from a study of blood T cell repertoires in COVID-19. Study context: Material from acute and convalescent COVID-19 was sourced from the United States, Italy and Spain. Sample material is recorded as cDNA or gDNA derived from T cells, B-cell-depleted T cells, or PBMCs.

J was trimmed by 9 bases and V by 5 bases; bases with no gene match: 5. CDR3 length: 13 residues. Germline V CDR1 and CDR2: SGHTA, FQGTGA. The origin of this receptor is a woman younger than 35 who had recovered from COVID-19. Sequencing was performed on peripheral blood. This sequence joins TRBV7-3 and TRBJ2-1, with 9 nucleotides matching TRBD2. The CDR3, as DNA: TGTGCCAGCAGCGTTGGGACTAGCAGTGAGCAGTTCTTC. This codes for CASSVGTSSEQFF.